Included here is one TCR beta chain sequence, with context. The antigen remains undetermined. This record belongs to a study of T cell repertoires in cytomegalovirus infection. About the study: Public TCR beta signatures marked donors with CMV infection and the matching HLA.

TCRdb fed the reads into MiXCR, producing one record per CDR3 protein. The data show about 900,000 distinct CDR3 sequences, around 30% seen once. The CDR3 runs 14 residues. CDR1 is SGHVS and CDR2 is FNYEAQ in the germline V gene. V lost 7 bases and J lost 2, with 14 bases in between. Specimen: cultured CD8+ T cells from PBMCs, collected from culture after CMV antigen stimulation. The rearrangement joins TRBV7-6 to TRBJ1-1; D is possibly TRBD1 (6 bases). The sequence derives from a human donor in good health (CMV status not recorded). Some clones in this sample may be carry-over from other donors' samples. DNA for the CDR3: TGTGCCAGCACCTCTAGGGGGATTAACACTGAAGCTTTCTTT. Its translation: CASTSRGINTEAFF. The full variable domain, in which reference TRBV7-6 and TRBJ1-1 provide the parts outside the CDR3, is GAGVSQSPRYKVTKRGQDVALRCDPISGHVSLYWYRQALGQGPEFLTYFNYEAQQDKSGLPNDRFSAERPEGSISTLTIQRTEQRDSAMYRCASTSRGINTEAFFGQGTRLTVV.